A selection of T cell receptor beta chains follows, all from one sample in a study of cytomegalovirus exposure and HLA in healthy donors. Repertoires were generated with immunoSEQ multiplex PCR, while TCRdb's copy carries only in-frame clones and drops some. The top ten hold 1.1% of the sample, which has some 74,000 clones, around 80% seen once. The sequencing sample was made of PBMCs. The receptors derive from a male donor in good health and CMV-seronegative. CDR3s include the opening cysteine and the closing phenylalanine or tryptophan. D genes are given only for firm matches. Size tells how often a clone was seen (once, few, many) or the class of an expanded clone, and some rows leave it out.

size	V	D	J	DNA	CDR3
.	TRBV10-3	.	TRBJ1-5	TGTGCCATCACCCCGGGGTCGAACCAGCCCCAGCATTTT	CAITPGSNQPQHF
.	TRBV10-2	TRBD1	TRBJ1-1	TGCGCCAGCAGTGAGACCACAGGGGGCTTTGTCACTGAAGCTTTCTTT	CASSETTGGFVTEAFF
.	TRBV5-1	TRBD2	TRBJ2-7	TGCGCCAGCAGCTTGGCCCAGCGGGATGGGAACGAGCAGTACTTC	CASSLAQRDGNEQYF
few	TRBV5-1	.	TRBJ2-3	TGCGCCAGCACCGCAGCAGATACGCAGTATTTT	CASTAADTQYF
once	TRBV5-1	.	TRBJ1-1	TGCGCCAGCAGCTTGGATGGCCCAGGATCCACTGAAGCTTTCTTT	CASSLDGPGSTEAFF
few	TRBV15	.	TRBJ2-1	TGTGCCACCAGCAGAGATCTTGGGACAAGGCTCTTC	CATSRDLGTRLF
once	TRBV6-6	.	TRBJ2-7	TGTGCCAGCAGTCAAACGGGCCCGACAGGCAACGAGCAGTACTTC	CASSQTGPTGNEQYF
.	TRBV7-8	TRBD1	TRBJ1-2	TGTGCCAGCAGCTGGAGGACAGGGGGCGGTGGGGGCTACACCTTC	CASSWRTGGGGGYTF
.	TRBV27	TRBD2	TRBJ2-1	TGTGCCAGCAGTGAGATGGCTAGCGGAGAGCAGTTCTTC	CASSEMASGEQFF
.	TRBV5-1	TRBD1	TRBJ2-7	TGCGCCAGCAGCTTGGGGACAGGGGGCGGCAACTACGAGCAGTACTTC	CASSLGTGGGNYEQYF
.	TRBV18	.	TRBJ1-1	TGTGCCAGCTCAGGCGACTTGAACACTGAAGCTTTCTTT	CASSGDLNTEAFF
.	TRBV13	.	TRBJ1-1	TGTGCCAGCAGCTTAGGTGTCCTCAGGATGAACGCTTTCTTT	CASSLGVLRMNAFF
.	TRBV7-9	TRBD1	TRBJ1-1	TGTGCCAGCAGCTTGGGACAGGGGGCCTTGAACACTGAAGCTTTCTTT	CASSLGQGALNTEAFF
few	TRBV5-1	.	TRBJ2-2	TGCGCCAGCAGCTTGATGGGTCCAACGGGGACGAACACCGGGGAGCTGTTTTTT	CASSLMGPTGTNTGELFF
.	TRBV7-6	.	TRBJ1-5	TGTGCCAGCAGCCCCCTGGTGGGAGGCAATCAGCCCCAGCATTTT	CASSPLVGGNQPQHF
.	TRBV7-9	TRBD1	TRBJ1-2	TGTGCCAGCAGCTTATCCATGACAGGGAACTATGGCTACACCTTC	CASSLSMTGNYGYTF
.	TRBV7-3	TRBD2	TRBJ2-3	TGTGCCAGCAGCTTAGGAGCGGGAGGTAATCTCGATACGCAGTATTTT	CASSLGAGGNLDTQYF
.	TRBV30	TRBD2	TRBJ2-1	TGTGCCTGGAGTGTACAGGCACTAGCGGCGAAACTCGCGCTCTACAATGAGCAGTTCTTC	CAWSVQALAAKLALYNEQFF
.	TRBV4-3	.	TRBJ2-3	TGCGCCAGCAGCCGTACTCATGAGCGAGAAGATACGCAGTATTTT	CASSRTHEREDTQYF
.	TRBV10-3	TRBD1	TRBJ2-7	TGTGCCATTCGGGACAGGGCCTACGAGCAGTACTTC	CAIRDRAYEQYF
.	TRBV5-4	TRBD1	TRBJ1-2	TGTGCCAGCAGCTGGGGGACAGGGGGCTATGGCTACCCCTTC	CASSWGTGGYGYPF
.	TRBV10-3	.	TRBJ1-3	TGTGCCATCGGGGGGGAAATTTGGAGAAACACCATATATTTT	CAIGGEIWRNTIYF
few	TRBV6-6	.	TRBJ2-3	TGTGCCAGCAGCCTAGCTAGCACAGATACGCAGTATTTT	CASSLASTDTQYF
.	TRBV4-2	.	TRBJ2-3	TGTGCCAGCAGACGTGGAGGGACGGAAAAAAGCACAGATACGCAGTATTTT	CASRRGGTEKSTDTQYF
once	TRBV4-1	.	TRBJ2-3	TGCGCCAGCAGCCCGCGATACAGGGAAAACACAGATACGCAGTATTTT	CASSPRYRENTDTQYF
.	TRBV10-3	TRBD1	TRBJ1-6	TGTGCCATCAGGAGCCGGGACAGGTTGGATTCACCCCTCCACTTT	CAIRSRDRLDSPLHF
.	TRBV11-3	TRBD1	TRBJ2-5	TGTGCCAGCAGCTATGGGACAGGGGCTAGAGAGACCCAGTACTTC	CASSYGTGARETQYF
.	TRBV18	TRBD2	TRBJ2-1	TGTGCCAGCTCCGGACTAGCGGAAGGAAATGAGCAGTTCTTC	CASSGLAEGNEQFF
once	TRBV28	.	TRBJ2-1	TGTGCCAGCAGTTTAGCGGGGCCCGTCTCCTACAATGAGCAGTTCTTC	CASSLAGPVSYNEQFF
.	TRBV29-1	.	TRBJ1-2	TGCAGCGTTGACCTGGGCGAAGGCTACACCTTC	CSVDLGEGYTF
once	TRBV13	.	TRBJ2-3	TGTGCCAGCAGCTTAGGCAGGCGGGGCGCCCACACAGATACGCAGTATTTT	CASSLGRRGAHTDTQYF
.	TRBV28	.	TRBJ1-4	TGTGCCAGCAGTTTAGGAGGACCTAATGAAAAACTGTTTTTT	CASSLGGPNEKLFF
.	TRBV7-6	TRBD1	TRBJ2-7	TGTGCCAGCGGGGCAAATCCGGGACAGGGTTACGAGCAGTACTTC	CASGANPGQGYEQYF
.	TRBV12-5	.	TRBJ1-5	TGTGCTAGTGGATTAGATAGCAATCAGCCCCAGCATTTT	CASGLDSNQPQHF
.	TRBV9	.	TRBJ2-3	TGTGCCAGCAGCGTTGGGGGAGGTAGGACAGATACGCAGTATTTT	CASSVGGGRTDTQYF
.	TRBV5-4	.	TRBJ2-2	TGTGCCAGCGGACTGGAAAGGAACACCGGGGAGCTGTTTTTT	CASGLERNTGELFF
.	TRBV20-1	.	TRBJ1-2	TGCAGTACCACAGGGAGCTATGGCTACACCTTC	CSTTGSYGYTF
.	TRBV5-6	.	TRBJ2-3	TGTGCCAGCAGCTTGGGACGGGGGTCGACAGATACGCAGTATTTT	CASSLGRGSTDTQYF